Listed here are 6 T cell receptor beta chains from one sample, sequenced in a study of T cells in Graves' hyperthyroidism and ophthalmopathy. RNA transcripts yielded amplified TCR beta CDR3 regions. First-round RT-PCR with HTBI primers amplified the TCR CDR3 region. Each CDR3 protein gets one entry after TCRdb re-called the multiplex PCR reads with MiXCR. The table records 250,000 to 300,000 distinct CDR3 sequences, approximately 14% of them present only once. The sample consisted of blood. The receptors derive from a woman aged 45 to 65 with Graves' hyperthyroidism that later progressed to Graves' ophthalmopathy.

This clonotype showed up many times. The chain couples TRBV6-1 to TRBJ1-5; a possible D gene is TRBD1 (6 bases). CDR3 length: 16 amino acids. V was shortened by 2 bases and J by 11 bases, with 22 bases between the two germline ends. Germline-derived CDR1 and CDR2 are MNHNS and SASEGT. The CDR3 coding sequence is TGTGCCAGCAGTGAACCTGGCTGGACAGACCAATCAGCCCAGCATTTT. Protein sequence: CASSEPGWTDQSAQHF.

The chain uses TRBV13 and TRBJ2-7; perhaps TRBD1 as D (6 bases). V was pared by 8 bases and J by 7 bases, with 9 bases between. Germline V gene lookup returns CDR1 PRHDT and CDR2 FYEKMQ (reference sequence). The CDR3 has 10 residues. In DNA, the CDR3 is TGTGCCAGCTCCCAGGGGGAGCAGTACTTC. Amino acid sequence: CASSQGEQYF.

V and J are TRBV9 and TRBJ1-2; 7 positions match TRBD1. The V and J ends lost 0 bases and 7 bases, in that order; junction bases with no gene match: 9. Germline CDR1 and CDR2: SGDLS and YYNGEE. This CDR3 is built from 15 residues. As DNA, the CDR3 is TGTGCCAGCAGCGTAGCTTCGGCAGGGGGACCTGGCTACACCTTC. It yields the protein CASSVASAGGPGYTF. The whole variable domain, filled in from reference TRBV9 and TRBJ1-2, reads DSGVTQTPKHLITATGQRVTLRCSPRSGDLSVYWYQQSLDQGLQFLIQYYNGEERAKGNILERFSAQQFPDLHSELNLSSLELGDSALYFCASSVASAGGPGYTFGSGTRLTVV.

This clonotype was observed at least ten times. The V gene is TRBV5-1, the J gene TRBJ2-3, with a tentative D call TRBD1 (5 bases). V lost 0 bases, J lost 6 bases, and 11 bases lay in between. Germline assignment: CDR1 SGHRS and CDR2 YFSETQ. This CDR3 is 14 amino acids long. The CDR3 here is CASSLDRLGDTQYF. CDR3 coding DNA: TGCGCCAGCAGCTTGGACAGGTTAGGTGATACGCAGTATTTT.

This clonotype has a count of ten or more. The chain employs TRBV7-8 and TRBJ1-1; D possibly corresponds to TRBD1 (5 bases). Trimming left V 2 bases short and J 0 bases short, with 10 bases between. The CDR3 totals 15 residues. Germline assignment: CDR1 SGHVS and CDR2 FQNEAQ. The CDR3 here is CASSLFEGLNTEAFF. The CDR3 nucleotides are TGTGCCAGCAGCTTATTTGAGGGGTTGAACACTGAAGCTTTCTTT.

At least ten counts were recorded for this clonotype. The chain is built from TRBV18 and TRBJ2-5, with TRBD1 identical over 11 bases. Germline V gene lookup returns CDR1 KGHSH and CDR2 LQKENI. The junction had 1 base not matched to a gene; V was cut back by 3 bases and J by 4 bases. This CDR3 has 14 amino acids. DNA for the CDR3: TGTGCCAGCTCACCGGACAGGGGGCGAGAGACCCAGTACTTC. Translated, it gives CASSPDRGRETQYF.